The 25 T cell receptor beta chains in this list originate from one sample, sequenced in a study of beta chain features in type 1 diabetes (dated by TCRdb to the late 2010s). The library was generated by the immunoSEQ multiplex PCR assay. The High Capacity cDNA Reverse Transcription Kit was used to reverse transcribe all of the isolated RNA, meaning that expressed TCRB transcripts were what got sequenced. In TCRdb, the immuneACCESS table is reduced to in-frame sequences with V and J assigned. These tables do not hold every clone; where another copy was compared, an unresolved V gene accounts for under half, and the others remain unexplained. The sample table lists around 500,000 clones, 10% to 12% of them with a count of one. The ten top clones hold approximately 0.05% of the sample. The source material was naive CD4+ T cells from blood. Explained via the paper, the cell subset or site label denotes: true naive CD4+ T cells. The receptor set was obtained from a woman aged 18-29 years in good health.

The CDR3 spells CASSEPGQGNYGYTF. The DNA for the CDR3 is TGTGCCAGCAGCGAACCGGGACAGGGGAACTATGGCTACACCTTC. The chain carries TRBV7-9 and TRBJ1-2, with TRBD1 matching 10 bases. CDR1 SEHNR and CDR2 FQNEAQ come from the germline V gene (reference sequence). The length of the CDR3 is 15 residues. V was pared by 5 bases and J by 2 bases, with 5 bases of the junction left unmatched.

This clone was counted between two and nine times. J is TRBJ2-7 and V is TRBV30; 7 bases line up with TRBD1. Looked up from germline, CDR1 is GTSNPN and CDR2 is SVGIG (reference sequence). V lost 3 bases, J lost 9 bases, and 14 bases stayed unmatched. The CDR3 is 14 amino acids. CDR3 sequence (DNA): TGTGCCTGGAGCACCCCTGACAGGGATCTTACGCAGTACTTC. Amino acids: CAWSTPDRDLTQYF.

In this sample, this clone turned up a few times. V is TRBV10-3 and J is TRBJ2-3; tentative D call: TRBD1 (6 bases). Germline loops: CDR1 ENHRY, CDR2 SYGVKD. The CDR3 sequence is 16 residues long. With 6 bases removed from V and 3 bases from J, the gap between germline ends came to 19 bases. The CDR3 loop reads CAIRPEQGRGTDTQYF. CDR3 nucleotides: TGTGCCATCAGACCCGAACAGGGCAGGGGTACAGATACGCAGTATTTT.

This clone appeared a few times. J is TRBJ1-1 and V is TRBV25-1; weak D call: TRBD1 (5 bases). Germline lookup yields CDR1 MGHDK and CDR2 SYGVNS. The ends were cut back, 4 bases at V and 4 bases at J, with 25 bases in the middle. This CDR3 has 18 amino acids. The CDR3 DNA sequence: TGTGCCAGCAGTGCCCATGGGGTTCTTATGGGGCAGGGCACTGAAGCTTTCTTT. This translates into CASSAHGVLMGQGTEAFF.

This clone appeared a few times. The rearrangement links TRBV29-1 to TRBJ1-2; perhaps TRBD1 as D (5 bases). V shed 7 bases and J shed 6 bases, with 15 bases lying between them. CDR1 is SQVTM, CDR2 ANQGSEA, per germline. CDR3 length: 12 residues. The CDR3 is CSASQGADGYTF. The CDR3, as DNA: TGCAGCGCCTCCCAGGGCGCGGATGGCTACACCTTC.

This chain joins TRBV4-3 and TRBJ2-7, with D tentatively TRBD2 (6 bases). Germline V gene data show CDR1 as LGHNA and CDR2 as YSLEER. The CDR3 contains 15 residues. Deletions cut 1 base from V and 3 bases from J, with 13 bases between. The CDR3, as DNA: TGCGCCAGCAGCCAAGGCGGGGCGGGTATCTACGAGCAGTACTTC. Translation: CASSQGGAGIYEQYF.

The rearrangement links TRBV7-6 to TRBJ2-1, with 10 bases matching TRBD2. The CDR3 length is 16 residues. V was pared by 5 bases and J by 9 bases, with 13 bases of the junction left unmatched. CDR1 and CDR2 from the germline V gene are SGHVS and FNYEAQ. The CDR3 region is CASSPILGTSEGEQFF. The CDR3 nucleotides read TGTGCCAGCAGCCCCATCCTCGGGACTAGCGAGGGTGAGCAGTTCTTC. Filled out from reference TRBV7-6 and TRBJ2-1, the complete variable domain reads GAGVSQSPRYKVTKRGQDVALRCDPISGHVSLYWYRQALGQGPEFLTYFNYEAQQDKSGLPNDRFSAERPEGSISTLTIQRTEQRDSAMYRCASSPILGTSEGEQFFGPGTRLTVL.

V usage is TRBV18 and J usage is TRBJ1-5; D perhaps matches TRBD1 (5 bases). Germline V gene lookup returns CDR1 KGHSH and CDR2 LQKENI. This CDR3 region has 13 residues. With 2 bases removed from V and 7 bases from J, the gap between germline ends came to 9 bases. Here the CDR3 DNA reads TGTGCCAGCTCACCAGGCCGACAGCAGCCCCAGCATTTT. Protein: CASSPGRQQPQHF.

This clone has more than one count but fewer than ten. The J gene is TRBJ2-1, the V gene TRBV29-1, with TRBD1 identical over 9 bases. This CDR3 is built from 14 residues. Looked up from germline, CDR1 is SQVTM and CDR2 is ANQGSEA. Germline trimming cut 7 bases from V and 0 bases from J; bases unmatched to any gene: 4. This CDR3 reads CSGRDRDSYNEQFF. CDR3 in DNA: TGCAGCGGGAGGGACAGGGACTCCTACAATGAGCAGTTCTTC.

V and J are TRBV6-5 and TRBJ2-2; tentatively, D is TRBD1 (6 bases). This CDR3 is built from 13 residues. Germline values: CDR1 MNHEY, CDR2 SVGAGI. The V gene lost 6 bases and the J gene lost 4 bases, with 9 bases spanning the gap. The CDR3: CASRWTVTGELFF. The CDR3 DNA reads as TGTGCCAGCAGATGGACAGTCACCGGGGAGCTGTTTTTT.

This clone was detected a few times. V and J are TRBV9 and TRBJ2-1; D remains unclear. V was trimmed by 4 bases and J by 0 bases, leaving 11 bases between them. The CDR3 has 15 amino acids. CDR1 and CDR2 from the germline V gene are SGDLS and YYNGEE. CDR3 amino acids: CASSPGASSYNEQFF. CDR3 in DNA: TGTGCCAGCAGCCCAGGTGCGAGCTCCTACAATGAGCAGTTCTTC. Filled out from reference TRBV9 and TRBJ2-1, the complete variable domain reads DSGVTQTPKHLITATGQRVTLRCSPRSGDLSVYWYQQSLDQGLQFLIQYYNGEERAKGNILERFSAQQFPDLHSELNLSSLELGDSALYFCASSPGASSYNEQFFGPGTRLTVL.

The rearrangement joins TRBV15 to TRBJ1-2; TRBD1 matches at 7 bases. Germline trimming cut 4 bases from V and 5 bases from J; bases unmatched to any gene: 10. In germline, CDR1 is LNHNV, CDR2 YYDKDF (reference sequence). The CDR3 contains 15 residues. CDR3 loop: CATSTETGTAYGYTF. The CDR3 DNA reads TGTGCCACCAGCACCGAGACCGGGACAGCTTATGGCTACACCTTC. Combining the CDR3 with reference TRBV15 and TRBJ1-2 gives the whole variable domain DAMVIQNPRYQVTQFGKPVTLSCSQTLNHNVMYWYQQKSSQAPKLLFHYYDKDFNNEADTPDNFQSRRPNTSFCFLDIRSPGLGDTAMYLCATSTETGTAYGYTFGSGTRLTVV.

The chain links TRBV6-1 to TRBJ2-7, with no clear D. V was trimmed by 6 bases and J by 3 bases, leaving 9 bases between them. In germline, CDR1 is MNHNS, CDR2 SASEGT. The length of the CDR3 is 12 residues. CDR3 in amino acids: CASRALHYEQYF. In DNA, the CDR3 is TGTGCCAGCAGGGCTCTTCACTACGAGCAGTACTTC.

This clone was seen many times. The same CDR3 arises from other DNA sequences in this sample as well. The CDR3 region has the DNA TGTGCCAGCAGCTTGGCGGAGACCCAGTACTTC. It yields the protein CASSLAETQYF. The V and J genes are TRBV5-4 and TRBJ2-5, with D unclear. This CDR3 has 11 amino acids. From germline, CDR1 is SGHNT and CDR2 YYREEE (reference sequence). V was clipped by 0 bases and J by 5 bases, with 2 bases between them.

This clone showed up just a few times. The chain uses TRBV4-1 and TRBJ2-3, with unresolved D. CDR1 MGHRA and CDR2 YSYEKL come from the germline V gene. The CDR3 length is 13 residues. V gave up 2 bases and J gave up 6 bases, with 9 bases separating them. Here the CDR3 reads CASSQPRADTQYF. Here the CDR3 DNA reads TGCGCCAGCAGCCAACCCCGCGCGGATACGCAGTATTTT.

There are a few counts of this clone. The chain links TRBV15 to TRBJ1-5, with TRBD1 matching over 7 bases. This CDR3 has 15 amino acids. In germline, CDR1 is LNHNV, CDR2 YYDKDF (reference sequence). The junction had 7 bases not matched to a gene; V was cut back by 3 bases and J by 5 bases. The CDR3 protein is CATSSLGQDYQPQHF. Here the CDR3 DNA reads TGTGCCACCAGCAGCCTCGGACAGGATTATCAGCCCCAGCATTTT.

In its sample, this clone was seen a few times. The chain uses TRBV7-3 and TRBJ2-7; TRBD2 agrees at 8 bases. CDR1 is SGHTA, CDR2 FQGTGA, per germline. The CDR3 is 15 residues long. The V and J ends lost 0 bases and 4 bases, in that order; junction bases with no gene match: 5. The CDR3 bases are TGTGCCAGCAGCTTAACGGGTAGCGGGACATACGAGCAGTACTTC. Protein: CASSLTGSGTYEQYF.

The chain couples TRBV7-2 to TRBJ2-5, with 10 positions matching TRBD2. Germline assignment: CDR1 SGHTA and CDR2 FQGNSA. Unmatched junction bases numbered 9, after V lost 1 base and J lost 4 bases. The CDR3 extends over 17 amino acids. CDR3 bases: TGTGCCAGCAGCTTAGTAGGGACTAGCGCCCGAACAGAGACCCAGTACTTC. It specifies CASSLVGTSARTETQYF.

In nucleotides, the CDR3 is TGTGCCAGCAGTGAGGGGGACAGGGGAGGGAACGAGCAGTACGTC. It is translated as CASSEGDRGGNEQYV. The genes are TRBV2 and TRBJ2-7; TRBD1 matches 10 bases. The CDR3 contains 15 residues. Germline values: CDR1 SNHLY, CDR2 FYNNEI. The J segment lost 5 bases and the V segment lost 3 bases, leaving 7 bases of the junction unmatched.

The V gene is TRBV28, the J gene TRBJ2-5, with 8 bases lining up with TRBD1. Germline V gene sequence: CDR1 MDHEN, CDR2 SYDVKM. This CDR3 spans 16 amino acids. Unmatched junction bases numbered 10, after V lost 5 bases and J lost 2 bases. The CDR3 DNA is TGTGCCAGCAGTCCTTACGGGACAGGCGGGCAAGAGACCCAGTACTTC. The encoded protein is CASSPYGTGGQETQYF.

This chain links TRBV7-2 with TRBJ2-7; 7 nucleotides line up with TRBD2. CDR1 is SGHTA, CDR2 FQGNSA, per germline. J was trimmed by 1 base and V by 5 bases; bases with no gene match: 8. The CDR3 extends over 15 amino acids. The CDR3: CASSRRLAESYEQYF. The CDR3 coding sequence is TGTGCCAGCAGCCGCCGGCTAGCGGAGTCCTACGAGCAGTACTTC.

The table lists this clone with a few counts. The chain combines TRBV4-2 with TRBJ2-3, with TRBD2 matching 9 bases. From germline, CDR1 is LGHNA and CDR2 YNFKEQ. Trimming removed 0 bases from V and 3 bases from J; junction bases left unmatched: 7. This CDR3 contains 17 residues. The CDR3 DNA sequence: TGTGCCAGCAGCCAAGATCAGATCGGACTAGCGACAGATACGCAGTATTTT. As protein: CASSQDQIGLATDTQYF.

The chain links TRBV29-1 to TRBJ1-3, with D unclear. Trimming pared 6 bases from V and 4 bases from J, leaving 7 bases between. The CDR3 totals 11 residues. Germline V gene lookup returns CDR1 SQVTM and CDR2 ANQGSEA. DNA of the CDR3: TGCAGCGTAACAAGCGGAAACACCATATATTTT. Translating gives CSVTSGNTIYF.

The chain uses TRBV9 and TRBJ1-3, with TRBD1 matching over 7 bases. CDR3 size: 15 residues. The V and J ends lost 3 bases and 3 bases, in that order; junction bases with no gene match: 6. Germline CDR1 is SGDLS and CDR2 is YYNGEE. The CDR3, as DNA: TGTGCCAGCAGCGGTGAGACAGGGCATGGAAACACCATATATTTT. It translates to CASSGETGHGNTIYF.

In its sample, this clone was seen a few times. The V and J genes are TRBV30 and TRBJ1-5, with D possibly matching TRBD1 (5 bases). Trimming cost V 3 bases and J 2 bases, with 8 bases left between them. This CDR3 comprises 13 residues. Germline loops: CDR1 GTSNPN, CDR2 SVGIG (reference sequence). DNA for the CDR3: TGTGCCTGGAGCGCACAGGGCAATCAGCCCCAGCATTTT. Translation: CAWSAQGNQPQHF.